The entry below gives a single T cell receptor delta chain sequence along with its context. The protein given by TCRdb reflects a much larger clone and differs at residue 14 from this DNA's translation, likely from a read error; the protein shown is the DNA's translation. This sample is part of a study of gamma-delta chains in newborns, infants, children. Study details: Polyclonal expansion of innate γδ T cells after birth follows microbial exposure.

The CDR3 consists of 18 residues. The germline gives CDR1 GEAIGNYY, CDR2 EKD. TCRdb re-processed the reads using CATT. The repertoire holds about 3,500 delta-chain clones, with roughly 0.6% as singletons. This TCR came from a child who was a newborn, infant or young child, either healthy, febrile or measles-vaccinated (not recorded which). Sequencing was performed on blood. V is TRDV2 and J is TRDJ3, with 12 positions matching TRDD3. The CDR3 here is CACDKILGDTWDTQQMFF. For the CDR3, the DNA is TGTGCCTGTGACAAAATACTGGGGGATACCTGGGACACCCAACAGATGTTTTTC.